This note documents a single T cell receptor (beta chain) sequence. A much larger clonotype is one base distant, so this may be a read error. Regions amplified from RNA transcripts were the TCR beta CDR3 regions. The study used the HTBI primer set for a first-round RT-PCR of the TCR CDR3. TCRdb independently ran MiXCR on the multiplex PCR reads; one entry per CDR3 protein. The profile shows around 690,000 distinct CDR3 sequences, 15% to 20% of them singletons. The sample comes from a study of T cells in Graves' hyperthyroidism and ophthalmopathy. The CDR3 runs to 17 residues. The V gene's germline CDR1 is SGHTA and CDR2 FQGNSA. After removal of 3 bases from V and 1 base from J, the junction contained 9 bases not matched to a gene.

The J gene is TRBJ2-3, the V gene TRBV7-2, with 8 bases that match TRBD2. This sequence was found in a man aged 45-60 years with Graves' hyperthyroidism. Sample: blood. CDR3 residues: CASSFTGLGFGTDTQYF. Here the CDR3 DNA reads TGTGCCAGCAGCTTTACGGGACTAGGATTTGGCACAGATACGCAGTATTTT.